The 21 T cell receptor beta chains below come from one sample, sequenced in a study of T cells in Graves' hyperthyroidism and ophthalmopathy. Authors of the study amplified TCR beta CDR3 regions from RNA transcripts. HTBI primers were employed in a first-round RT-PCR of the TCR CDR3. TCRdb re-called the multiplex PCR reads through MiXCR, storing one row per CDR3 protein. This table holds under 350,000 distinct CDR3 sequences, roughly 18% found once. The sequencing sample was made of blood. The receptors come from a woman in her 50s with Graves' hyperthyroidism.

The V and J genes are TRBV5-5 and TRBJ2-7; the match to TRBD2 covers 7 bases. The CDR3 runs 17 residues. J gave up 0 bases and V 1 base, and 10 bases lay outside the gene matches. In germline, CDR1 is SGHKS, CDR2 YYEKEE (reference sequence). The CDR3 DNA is TGTGCCAGCAGCTTGTACGCTAGCGGCTTATCCTCCTACGAGCAGTACTTC. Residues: CASSLYASGLSSYEQYF. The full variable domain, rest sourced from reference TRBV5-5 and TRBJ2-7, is DAGVTQSPTHLIKTRGQQVTLRCSPISGHKSVSWYQQVLGQGPQFIFQYYEKEERGRGNFPDRFSARQFPNYSSELNVNALLLGDSALYLCASSLYASGLSSYEQYFGPGTRLTVT.

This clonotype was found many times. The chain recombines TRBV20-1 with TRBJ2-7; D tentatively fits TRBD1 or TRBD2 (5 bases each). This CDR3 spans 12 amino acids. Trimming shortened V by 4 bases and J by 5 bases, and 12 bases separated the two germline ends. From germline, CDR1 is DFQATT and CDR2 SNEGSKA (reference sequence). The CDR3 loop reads CSAIRDGDEQYF. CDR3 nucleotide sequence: TGCAGTGCTATTAGGGACGGCGACGAGCAGTACTTC.

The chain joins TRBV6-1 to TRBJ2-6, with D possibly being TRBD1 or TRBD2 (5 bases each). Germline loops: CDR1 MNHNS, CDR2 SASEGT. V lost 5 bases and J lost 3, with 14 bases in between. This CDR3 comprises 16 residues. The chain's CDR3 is CASSFEGSGGANVLTF. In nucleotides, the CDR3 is TGTGCCAGCAGTTTCGAGGGGTCGGGTGGGGCCAACGTCCTGACTTTC.

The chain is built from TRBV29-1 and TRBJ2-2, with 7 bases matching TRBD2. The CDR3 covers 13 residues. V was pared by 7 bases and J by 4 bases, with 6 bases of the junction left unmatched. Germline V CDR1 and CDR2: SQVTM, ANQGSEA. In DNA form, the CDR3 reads TGCAGCGGGCAGCGGGGCGGCACCGGGGAGCTGTTTTTT. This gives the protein CSGQRGGTGELFF.

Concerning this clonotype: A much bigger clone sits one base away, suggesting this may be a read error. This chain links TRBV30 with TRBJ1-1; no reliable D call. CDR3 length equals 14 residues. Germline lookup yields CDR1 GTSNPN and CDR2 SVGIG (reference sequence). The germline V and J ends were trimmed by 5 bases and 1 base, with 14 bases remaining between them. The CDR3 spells CAWCSTVSNTEAFF. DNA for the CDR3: TGTGCCTGGTGCTCAACGGTCTCGAACACTGAAGCTTTCTTT. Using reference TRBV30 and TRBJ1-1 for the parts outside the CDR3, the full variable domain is SQTIHQWPATLVQPVGSPLSLECTVEGTSNPNLYWYRQAAGRGLQLLFYSVGIGQISSEVPQNLSASRPQDRQFILSSKKLLLSDSGFYLCAWCSTVSNTEAFFGQGTRLTVV.

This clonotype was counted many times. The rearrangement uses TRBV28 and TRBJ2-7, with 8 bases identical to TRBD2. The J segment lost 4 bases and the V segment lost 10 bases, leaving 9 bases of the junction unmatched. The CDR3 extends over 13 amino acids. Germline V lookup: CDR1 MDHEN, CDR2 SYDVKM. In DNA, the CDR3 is TGTGCCACCACTAGCGGACTCGGGTACGAGCAGTACTTC. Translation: CATTSGLGYEQYF.

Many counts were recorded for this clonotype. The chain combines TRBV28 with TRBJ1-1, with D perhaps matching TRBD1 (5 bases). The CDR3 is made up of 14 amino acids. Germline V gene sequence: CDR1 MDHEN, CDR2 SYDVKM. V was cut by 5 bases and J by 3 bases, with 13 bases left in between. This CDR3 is CASSPRVFDTEAFF. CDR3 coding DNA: TGTGCCAGCAGTCCCAGGGTATTCGACACTGAAGCTTTCTTT.

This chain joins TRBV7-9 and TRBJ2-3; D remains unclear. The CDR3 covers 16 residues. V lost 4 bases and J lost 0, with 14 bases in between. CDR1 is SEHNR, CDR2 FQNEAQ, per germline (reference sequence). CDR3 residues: CASSSQVLTSTDTQYF. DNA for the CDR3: TGTGCCAGCAGCTCCCAGGTGCTCACTAGCACAGATACGCAGTATTTT.

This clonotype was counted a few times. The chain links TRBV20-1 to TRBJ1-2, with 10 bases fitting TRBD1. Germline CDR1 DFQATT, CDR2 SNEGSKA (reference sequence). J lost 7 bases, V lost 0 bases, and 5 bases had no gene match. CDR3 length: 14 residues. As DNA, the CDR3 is TGCAGTGCTAGAGAATCGGGACAGGGGTTTGGCTACACCTTC. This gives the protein CSARESGQGFGYTF.

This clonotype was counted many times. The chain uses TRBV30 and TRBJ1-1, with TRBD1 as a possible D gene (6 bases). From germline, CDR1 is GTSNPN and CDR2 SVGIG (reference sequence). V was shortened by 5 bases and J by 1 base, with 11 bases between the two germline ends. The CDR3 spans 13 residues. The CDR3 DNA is TGTGCCTGGTTCCTCAGGGGGAACACTGAAGCTTTCTTT. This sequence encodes CAWFLRGNTEAFF.

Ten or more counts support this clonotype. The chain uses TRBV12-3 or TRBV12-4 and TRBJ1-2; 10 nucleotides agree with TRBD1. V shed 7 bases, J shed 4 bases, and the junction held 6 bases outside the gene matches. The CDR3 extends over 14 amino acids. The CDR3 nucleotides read TGTGCCAGCACCGAGGGACAGGGGATCTATGGCTACACCTTC. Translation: CASTEGQGIYGYTF.

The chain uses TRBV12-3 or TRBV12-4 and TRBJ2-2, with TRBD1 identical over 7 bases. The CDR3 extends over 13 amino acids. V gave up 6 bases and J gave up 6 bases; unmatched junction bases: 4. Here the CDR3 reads CASSDRAAGELFF. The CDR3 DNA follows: TGTGCCAGCAGCGACAGGGCCGCCGGGGAGCTGTTTTTT.

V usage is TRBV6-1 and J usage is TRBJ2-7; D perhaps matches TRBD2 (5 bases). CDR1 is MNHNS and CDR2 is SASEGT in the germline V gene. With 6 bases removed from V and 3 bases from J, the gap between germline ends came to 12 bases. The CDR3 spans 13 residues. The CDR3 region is CASSSEGGYEQYV. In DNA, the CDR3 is TGTGCCAGCAGCTCAGAGGGTGGCTACGAGCAGTACGTC.

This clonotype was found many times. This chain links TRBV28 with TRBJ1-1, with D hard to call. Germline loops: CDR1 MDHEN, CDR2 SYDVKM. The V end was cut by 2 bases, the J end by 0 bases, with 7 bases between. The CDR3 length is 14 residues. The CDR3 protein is CASSLTGMNTEAFF. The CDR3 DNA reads TGTGCCAGCAGTTTAACGGGGATGAACACTGAAGCTTTCTTT.

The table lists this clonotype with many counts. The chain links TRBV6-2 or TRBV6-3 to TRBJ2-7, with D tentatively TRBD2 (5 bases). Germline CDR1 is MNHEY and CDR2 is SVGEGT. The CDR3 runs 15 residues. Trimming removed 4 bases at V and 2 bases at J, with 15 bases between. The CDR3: CASSLDWTGTYEQYF. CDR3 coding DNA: TGTGCCAGCAGTTTAGATTGGACTGGCACCTACGAGCAGTACTTC.

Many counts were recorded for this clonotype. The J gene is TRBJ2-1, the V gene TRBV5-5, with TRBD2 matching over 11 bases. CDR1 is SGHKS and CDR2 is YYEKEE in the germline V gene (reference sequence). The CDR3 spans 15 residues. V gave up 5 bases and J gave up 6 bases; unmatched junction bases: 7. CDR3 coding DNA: TGTGCCAGCAGGGGGGGACTAGCGGTGTTCAATGAGCAGTTCTTC. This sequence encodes CASRGGLAVFNEQFF.

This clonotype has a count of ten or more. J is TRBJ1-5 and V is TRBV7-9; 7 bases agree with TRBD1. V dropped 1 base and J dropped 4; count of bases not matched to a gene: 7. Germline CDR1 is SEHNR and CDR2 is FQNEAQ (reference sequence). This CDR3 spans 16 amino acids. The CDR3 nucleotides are TGTGCCAGCAGCTTAGAATTTGGGACAGAAAATCAGCCCCAGCATTTT. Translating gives CASSLEFGTENQPQHF.

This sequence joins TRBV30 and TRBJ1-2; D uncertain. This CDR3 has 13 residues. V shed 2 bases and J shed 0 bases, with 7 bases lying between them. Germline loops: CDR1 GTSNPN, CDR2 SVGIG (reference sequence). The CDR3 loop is CAWSTESNYGYTF. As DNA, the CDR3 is TGTGCCTGGAGTACCGAGTCTAACTATGGCTACACCTTC.

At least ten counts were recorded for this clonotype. The DNA of the CDR3 is TGTGCCAGCTCCAACCCGGGGCGTTACGAGCAGTACTTC. Its protein is CASSNPGRYEQYF. The gene calls are TRBV6-1 and TRBJ2-7; the D call may be TRBD1 or TRBD2 (5 bases each). CDR1 MNHNS and CDR2 SASEGT come from the germline V gene. This CDR3 spans 13 amino acids. V dropped 8 bases and J dropped 4 bases, with 15 bases sitting between them.

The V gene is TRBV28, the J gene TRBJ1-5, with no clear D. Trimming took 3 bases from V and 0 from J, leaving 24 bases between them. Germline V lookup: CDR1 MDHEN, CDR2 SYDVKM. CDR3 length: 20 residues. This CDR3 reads CASSFIPVAAHFLSNQPQHF. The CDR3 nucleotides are TGTGCCAGCAGTTTCATCCCCGTGGCAGCACACTTTCTTAGCAATCAGCCCCAGCATTTT.

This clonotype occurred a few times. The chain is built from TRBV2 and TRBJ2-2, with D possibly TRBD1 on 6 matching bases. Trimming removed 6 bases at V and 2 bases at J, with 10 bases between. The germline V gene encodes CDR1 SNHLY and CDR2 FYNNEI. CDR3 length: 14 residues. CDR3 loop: CASRRQDNTGELFF. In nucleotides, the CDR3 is TGTGCCAGCAGGCGACAGGACAACACCGGGGAGCTGTTTTTT.